This is a list of T cell receptor beta chains from one sample in a study of CD8 T cells in Susac syndrome. TCRdb analysed the immunoSEQ multiplex PCR reads with MiXCR anew, one entry per CDR3 protein. The sample gives about 140,000 distinct CDR3 sequences, 95% of which show up once; roughly 0.2% is in the top ten. The specimen was CD8+ T cells from PBMCs. Every receptor here comes from a human donor with Susac syndrome. The CDR3 runs from the conserved cysteine through the conserved F or W. The D gene is left open where the match is weak. Clone sizes are given selectively: once, few, many, or a class where the clone is expanded.

>-|-|TRBJ2-5|TRBV12-3/TRBV12-4
CASSLTSFRVGGETQYF
TGTGCCAGCAGTTTAACTTCCTTCAGGGTCGGCGGAGAGACCCAGTACTTC
>-|-|TRBJ2-1|TRBV7-8
CASSFAAYNEQFF
TGTGCCAGCAGCTTCGCCGCCTACAATGAGCAGTTCTTC
>-|TRBD1|TRBJ1-2|TRBV30
CAWSAPPGRGRRSYGYTF
TGTGCCTGGAGTGCCCCCCCGGGGAGGGGGCGGCGGTCCTATGGCTACACCTTC
>-|TRBD2|TRBJ2-3|TRBV27
CASSRSLAGADTQYF
TGTGCCAGCAGCCGGTCCCTAGCGGGGGCAGATACGCAGTATTTT
>-|-|TRBJ2-2|TRBV11-2
CASSQLPGPGELFF
TGTGCCAGCAGCCAACTCCCAGGGCCCGGGGAGCTGTTTTTT
>-|-|TRBJ2-3|TRBV4-1
CASSPTGHTQYF
TGCGCCAGCAGCCCGACAGGCCATACGCAGTATTTT
>-|-|TRBJ2-3|TRBV9
CASSVAWGEGDTQYF
TGTGCCAGCAGCGTAGCATGGGGCGAAGGGGATACGCAGTATTTT
>-|-|TRBJ2-7|TRBV4-1
CASSQRHPLGEQYF
TGCGCCAGCAGCCAGCGACACCCCCTGGGCGAGCAGTACTTC
>-|-|TRBJ2-3|TRBV13
CASSLAASTDTQYF
TGTGCCAGCAGCTTGGCAGCTAGCACAGATACGCAGTATTTT
>-|-|TRBJ2-7|TRBV2
CASSERGSDYSYEQYF
TGTGCCAGCAGTGAAAGGGGGTCAGACTACTCCTACGAGCAGTACTTC
>-|-|TRBJ1-1|TRBV9
CASSANRQGGTEAFF
TGTGCCAGCAGCGCAAACCGGCAGGGAGGGACTGAAGCTTTCTTT
>-|-|TRBJ2-7|TRBV21-1
CASSKGGRGSYEQYF
TGTGCCAGCAGCAAAGGGGGCAGGGGCTCCTACGAGCAGTACTTC
>-|-|TRBJ2-5|TRBV24-1
CATSDPFRQGLEAQYF
TGTGCCACCAGTGACCCCTTTCGCCAGGGCTTAGAGGCCCAGTACTTC
>-|-|TRBJ2-7|TRBV28
CASRTRDWSSYEQYF
TGTGCCAGCAGGACTCGGGACTGGAGCTCCTACGAGCAGTACTTC
>-|TRBD2|TRBJ2-3|TRBV20-1
CSAHGLANTDTQYF
TGCAGTGCCCATGGACTAGCGAACACAGATACGCAGTATTTT
>-|-|TRBJ2-7|TRBV4-1
CASSQPGLSYEQYF
TGCGCCAGCAGCCAACCAGGGTTATCTTACGAGCAGTACTTC
>-|-|TRBJ1-2|TRBV2
CAGRGGYGYTF
TGTGCCGGCAGGGGCGGCTATGGCTACACCTTC
>-|-|TRBJ1-1|TRBV12-3/TRBV12-4
CASISLKAVNTEAFF
TGTGCCAGCATCTCCCTTAAGGCAGTGAACACTGAAGCTTTCTTT
>-|TRBD2|TRBJ2-1|TRBV27
CASSISGTSGPPGRFF
TGTGCCAGCAGTATCTCCGGGACTAGCGGGCCCCCGGGCAGGTTCTTC
>-|TRBD2|TRBJ2-7|TRBV12-3/TRBV12-4
CASSGLAGGLYEQYF
TGTGCCAGCAGTGGTCTGGCGGGAGGGCTCTACGAGCAGTACTTC
>-|-|TRBJ2-5|TRBV15
CATSRDVTELIQETQYF
TGTGCCACCAGCAGAGATGTTACAGAGTTAATTCAAGAGACCCAGTACTTC
>once|-|TRBJ2-3|TRBV14
CASSHAVQGPDTQYF
TGTGCCAGCAGCCACGCAGTCCAGGGGCCAGATACGCAGTATTTT
>-|-|TRBJ2-7|TRBV5-1
CASSLEQGISDEQYF
TGCGCCAGCAGCTTGGAGCAGGGTATCAGCGACGAGCAGTACTTC
>-|-|TRBJ1-1|TRBV27
CASSFAGGPEAFF
TGTGCCAGCAGTTTTGCCGGGGGCCCTGAAGCTTTCTTT